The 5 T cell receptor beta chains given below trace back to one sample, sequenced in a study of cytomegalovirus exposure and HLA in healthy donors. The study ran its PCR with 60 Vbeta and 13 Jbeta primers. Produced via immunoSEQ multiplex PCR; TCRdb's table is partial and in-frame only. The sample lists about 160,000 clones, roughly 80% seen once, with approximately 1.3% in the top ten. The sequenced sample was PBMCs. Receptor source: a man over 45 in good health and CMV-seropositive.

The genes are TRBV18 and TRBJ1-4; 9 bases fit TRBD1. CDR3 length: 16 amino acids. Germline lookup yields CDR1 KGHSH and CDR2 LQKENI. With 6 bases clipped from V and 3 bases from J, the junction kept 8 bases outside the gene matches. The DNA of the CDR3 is TGTGCCAGCTCCCAACAGGGGGCGCTGCCTAATGAAAAACTGTTTTTT. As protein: CASSQQGALPNEKLFF. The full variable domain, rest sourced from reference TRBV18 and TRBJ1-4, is NAGVMQNPRHLVRRRGQEARLRCSPMKGHSHVYWYRQLPEEGLKFMVYLQKENIIDESGMPKERFSAEFPKEGPSILRIQQVVRGDSAAYFCASSQQGALPNEKLFFGSGTQLSVL.

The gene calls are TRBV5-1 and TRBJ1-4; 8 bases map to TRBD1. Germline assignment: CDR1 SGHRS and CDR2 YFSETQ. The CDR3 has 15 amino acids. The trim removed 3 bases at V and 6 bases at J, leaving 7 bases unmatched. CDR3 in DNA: TGCGCCAGCAGCTATAAACCGGGACAGGATGAAAAACTGTTTTTT. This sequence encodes CASSYKPGQDEKLFF.

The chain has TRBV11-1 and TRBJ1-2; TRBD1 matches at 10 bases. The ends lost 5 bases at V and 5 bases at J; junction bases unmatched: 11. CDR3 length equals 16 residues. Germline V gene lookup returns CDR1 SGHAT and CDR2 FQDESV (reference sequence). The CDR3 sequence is CASSKGTGVVKYGYTF. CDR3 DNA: TGTGCCAGCAGCAAAGGGACAGGGGTTGTGAAGTATGGCTACACCTTC.

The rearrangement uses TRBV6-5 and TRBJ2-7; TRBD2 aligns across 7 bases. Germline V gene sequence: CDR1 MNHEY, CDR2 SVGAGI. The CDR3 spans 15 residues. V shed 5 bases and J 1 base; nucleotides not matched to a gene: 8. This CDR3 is CASSHDRDYSYEQYF. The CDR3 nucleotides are TGTGCCAGCAGTCACGACCGGGACTATTCCTACGAGCAGTACTTC.

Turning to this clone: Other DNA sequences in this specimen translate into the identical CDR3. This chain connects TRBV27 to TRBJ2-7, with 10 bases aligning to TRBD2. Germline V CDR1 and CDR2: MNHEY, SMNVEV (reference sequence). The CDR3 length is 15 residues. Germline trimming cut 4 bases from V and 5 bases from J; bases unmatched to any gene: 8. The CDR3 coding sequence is TGTGCCAGCAGTTCTTTGGCTAGCGGGAGCCACGAGCAGTACTTC. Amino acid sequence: CASSSLASGSHEQYF.